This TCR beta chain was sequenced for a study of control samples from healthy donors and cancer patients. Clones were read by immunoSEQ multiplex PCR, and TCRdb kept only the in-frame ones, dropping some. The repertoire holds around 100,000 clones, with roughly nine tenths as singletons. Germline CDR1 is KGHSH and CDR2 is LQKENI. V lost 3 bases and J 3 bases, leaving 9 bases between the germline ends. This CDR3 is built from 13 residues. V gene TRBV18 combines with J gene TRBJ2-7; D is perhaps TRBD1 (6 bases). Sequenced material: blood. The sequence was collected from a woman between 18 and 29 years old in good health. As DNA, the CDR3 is TGTGCCAGCTCACCGGGGGCAAACTACGAGCAGTACTTC. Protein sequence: CASSPGANYEQYF.